This TCR beta chain was profiled in a study of regulatory T cells in long-lasting Graves disease. Per germline, CDR1 DFQATT and CDR2 SNEGSKA (reference sequence). J lost 5 bases, V lost 6 bases, and 5 bases had no gene match. The CDR3 contains 13 residues. As for time point: newly diagnosed GD, antithyroid drugs for less than 3 months. PBMC-derived RNA was used for the TCR library. iRepertoire HTBI primers and Arm-PCR of CDR3 regions built TCR beta libraries. TCRdb fed the multiplex PCR reads into MiXCR, producing one record per CDR3 protein. This sample has approximately 300,000 distinct CDR3 sequences, with more than 15% found just once.

The V and J genes are TRBV20-1 and TRBJ1-1, with 11 bases aligning to TRBD1. The source was peripheral blood mononuclear cells (PBMCs), collected at new diagnosis, from a patient treated with antithyroid drugs. The receptor comes from a female donor with Graves disease. The CDR3 here is CSAPGTGGTEAFF. The CDR3 DNA follows: TGCAGTGCGCCCGGGACAGGGGGTACTGAAGCTTTCTTT.